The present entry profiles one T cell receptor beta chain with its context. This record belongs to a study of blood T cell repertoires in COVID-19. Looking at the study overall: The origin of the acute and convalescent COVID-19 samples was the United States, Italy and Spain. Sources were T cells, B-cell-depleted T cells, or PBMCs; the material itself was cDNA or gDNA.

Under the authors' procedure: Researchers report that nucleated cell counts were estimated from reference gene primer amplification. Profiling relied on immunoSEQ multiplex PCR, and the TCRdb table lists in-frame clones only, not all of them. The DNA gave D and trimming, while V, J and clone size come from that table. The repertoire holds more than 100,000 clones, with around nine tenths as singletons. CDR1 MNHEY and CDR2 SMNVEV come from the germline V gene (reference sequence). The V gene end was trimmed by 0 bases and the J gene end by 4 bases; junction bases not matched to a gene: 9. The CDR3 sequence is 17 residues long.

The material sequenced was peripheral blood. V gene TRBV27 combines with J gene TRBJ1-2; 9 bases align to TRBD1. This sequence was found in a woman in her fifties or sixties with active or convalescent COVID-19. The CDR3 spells CASSLSSTGGEFYGYTF. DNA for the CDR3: TGTGCCAGCAGTTTATCGAGTACAGGGGGCGAATTCTATGGCTACACCTTC.